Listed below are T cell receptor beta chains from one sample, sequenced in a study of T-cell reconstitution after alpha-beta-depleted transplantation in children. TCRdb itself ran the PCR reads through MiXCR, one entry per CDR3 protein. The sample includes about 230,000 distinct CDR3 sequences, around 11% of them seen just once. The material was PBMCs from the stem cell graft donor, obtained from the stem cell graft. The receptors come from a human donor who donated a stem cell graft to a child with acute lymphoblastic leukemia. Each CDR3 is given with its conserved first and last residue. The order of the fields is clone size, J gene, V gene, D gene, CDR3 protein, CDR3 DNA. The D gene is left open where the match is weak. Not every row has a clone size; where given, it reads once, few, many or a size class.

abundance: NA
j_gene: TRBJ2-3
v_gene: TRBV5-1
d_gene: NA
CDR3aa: CASSLAEFAPDTQYF
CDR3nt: TGCGCCAGCAGCTTGGCCGAGTTTGCCCCCGATACGCAGTATTTT

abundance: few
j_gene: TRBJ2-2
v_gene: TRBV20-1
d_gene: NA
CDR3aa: CSARDIRASNTGELFF
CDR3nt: TGCAGTGCTAGAGATATAAGGGCCTCAAACACCGGGGAGCTGTTTTTT

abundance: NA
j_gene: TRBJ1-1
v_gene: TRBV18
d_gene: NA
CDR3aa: CASSLDKGEAFF
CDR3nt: TGTGCCAGCTCACTGGACAAAGGCGAAGCTTTCTTT

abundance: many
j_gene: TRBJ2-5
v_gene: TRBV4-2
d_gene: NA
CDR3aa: CASSQGTQGGETQYF
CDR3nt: TGTGCCAGCAGCCAAGGAACACAGGGAGGAGAGACCCAGTACTTC

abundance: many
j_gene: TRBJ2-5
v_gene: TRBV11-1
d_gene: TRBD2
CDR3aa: CASSLRRTSGSEETQYF
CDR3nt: TGTGCCAGCAGCCTTAGACGGACTAGCGGGAGTGAAGAGACCCAGTACTTC

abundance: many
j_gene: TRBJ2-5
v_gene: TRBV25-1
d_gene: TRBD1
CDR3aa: CASIPTGTGGTQYF
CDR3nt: TGTGCCAGCATACCAACTGGGACAGGGGGGACCCAGTACTTC

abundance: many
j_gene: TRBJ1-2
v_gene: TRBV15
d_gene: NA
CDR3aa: CATSPGTVAGYTF
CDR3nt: TGTGCCACCAGTCCCGGGACTGTAGCCGGCTACACCTTC

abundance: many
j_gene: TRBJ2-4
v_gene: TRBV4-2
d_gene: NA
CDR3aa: CASSPGSIAKNIQYF
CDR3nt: TGTGCCAGCAGCCCGGGGTCGATAGCCAAAAACATTCAGTACTTC

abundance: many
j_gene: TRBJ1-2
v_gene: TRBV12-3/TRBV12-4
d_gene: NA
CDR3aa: CASSLALQGKDGYTF
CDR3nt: TGTGCCAGCAGTTTAGCGCTACAGGGAAAAGATGGCTACACCTTC

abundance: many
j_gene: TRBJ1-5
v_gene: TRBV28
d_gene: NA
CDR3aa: CASKAPSQPQHF
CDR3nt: TGTGCCAGCAAAGCTCCAAGTCAGCCCCAGCATTTT

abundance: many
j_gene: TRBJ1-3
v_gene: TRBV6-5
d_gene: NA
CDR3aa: CASSYGGASGNTIYF
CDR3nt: TGTGCCAGCAGTTACGGGGGCGCCTCTGGAAACACCATATATTTT

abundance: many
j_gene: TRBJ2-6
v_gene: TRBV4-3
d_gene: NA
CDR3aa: CASSQDPGISGANVLTF
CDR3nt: TGCGCCAGCAGCCAAGATCCGGGAATCTCTGGGGCCAACGTCCTGACTTTC

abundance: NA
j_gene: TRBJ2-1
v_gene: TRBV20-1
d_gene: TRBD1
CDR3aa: CSARDPGGTTYNEQFF
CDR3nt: TGCAGTGCTAGAGATCCAGGGGGAACGACCTACAATGAGCAGTTCTTC

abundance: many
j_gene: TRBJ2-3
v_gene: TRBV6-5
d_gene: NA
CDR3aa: CASSYGSGTLGGTQYF
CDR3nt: TGTGCCAGCAGTTACGGGTCCGGGACGTTAGGAGGTACGCAGTATTTT

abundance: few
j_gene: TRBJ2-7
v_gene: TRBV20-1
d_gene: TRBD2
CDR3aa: CSARSGLATGYEQYF
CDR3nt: TGCAGTGCTAGGTCGGGACTAGCTACTGGATACGAGCAGTACTTC

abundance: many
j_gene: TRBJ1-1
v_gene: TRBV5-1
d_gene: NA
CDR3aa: CASSLRSLAAPEEAFF
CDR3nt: TGCGCCAGCAGCTTGAGGAGTCTTGCAGCCCCCGAGGAAGCTTTCTTT

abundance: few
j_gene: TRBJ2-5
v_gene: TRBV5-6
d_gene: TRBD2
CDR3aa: CASSTLTSEETQYF
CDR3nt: TGTGCCAGCAGCACCCTGACTAGCGAAGAGACCCAGTACTTC

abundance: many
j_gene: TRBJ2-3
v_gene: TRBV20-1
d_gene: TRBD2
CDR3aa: CSARLTKAGRGLGDTQYF
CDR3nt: TGCAGTGCTCGTCTTACTAAAGCGGGGCGGGGGTTGGGAGATACGCAGTATTTT

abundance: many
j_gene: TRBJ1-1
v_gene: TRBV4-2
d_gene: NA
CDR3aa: CASSLEANTEAFF
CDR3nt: TGTGCCAGCAGCCTAGAGGCTAACACTGAAGCTTTCTTT

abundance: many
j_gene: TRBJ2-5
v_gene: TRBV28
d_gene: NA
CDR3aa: CASRKAPGQETQYF
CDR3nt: TGTGCCAGCAGAAAGGCCCCGGGCCAAGAGACCCAGTACTTC

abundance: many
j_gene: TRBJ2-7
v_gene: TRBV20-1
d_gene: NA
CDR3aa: CSARDPRTTSRNEQYF
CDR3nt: TGCAGTGCTAGAGATCCCCGGACCACTTCAAGGAACGAGCAGTACTTC

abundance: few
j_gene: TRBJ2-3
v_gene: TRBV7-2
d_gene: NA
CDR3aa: CASSLPGAPSTDTQYF
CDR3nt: TGTGCCAGCAGCTTACCGGGAGCCCCTTCCACAGATACGCAGTATTTT

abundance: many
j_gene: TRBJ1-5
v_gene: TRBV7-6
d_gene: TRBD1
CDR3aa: CASSRDRDQPQHF
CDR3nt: TGTGCCAGCAGCCGCGACAGGGACCAGCCCCAGCATTTT

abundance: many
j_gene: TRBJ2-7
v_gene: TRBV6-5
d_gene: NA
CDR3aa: CASSWTRENEQYF
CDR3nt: TGTGCCAGCAGTTGGACCAGGGAAAACGAGCAGTACTTC

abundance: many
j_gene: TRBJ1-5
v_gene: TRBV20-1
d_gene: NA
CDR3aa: CSASRPKRLSNQPQHF
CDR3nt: TGCAGTGCTAGCAGACCGAAGCGTCTGAGCAATCAGCCCCAGCATTTT

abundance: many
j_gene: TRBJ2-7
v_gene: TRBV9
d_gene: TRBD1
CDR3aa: CASSHQDREPLEQYF
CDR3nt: TGTGCCAGCAGCCATCAGGACAGGGAGCCCCTCGAGCAGTACTTC

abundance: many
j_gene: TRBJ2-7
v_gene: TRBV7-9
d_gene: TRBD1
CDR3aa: CASSSSDRAYEQYF
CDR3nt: TGTGCCAGCAGCTCTTCGGACAGGGCCTACGAGCAGTACTTC

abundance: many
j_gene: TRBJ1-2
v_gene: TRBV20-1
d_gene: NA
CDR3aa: CSARESDYGYTF
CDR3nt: TGCAGTGCTAGAGAGTCCGATTATGGCTACACCTTC

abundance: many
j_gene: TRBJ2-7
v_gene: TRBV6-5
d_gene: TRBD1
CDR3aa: CASSRTGATSYEQYF
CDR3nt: TGTGCCAGCAGTCGGACAGGGGCTACCTCCTACGAGCAGTACTTC

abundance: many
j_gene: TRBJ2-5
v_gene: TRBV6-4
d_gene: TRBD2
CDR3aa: CASSAWGLRLETQYF
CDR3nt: TGTGCCAGCAGTGCCTGGGGACTACGGTTAGAGACCCAGTACTTC

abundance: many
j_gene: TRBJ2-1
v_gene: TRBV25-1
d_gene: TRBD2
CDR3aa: CASSDPGLAAEQFF
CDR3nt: TGTGCCAGCAGTGATCCAGGACTAGCGGCTGAGCAGTTCTTC

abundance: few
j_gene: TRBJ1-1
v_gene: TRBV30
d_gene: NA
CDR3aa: CAWRDLWGAEAFF
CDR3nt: TGTGCCTGGAGGGATCTGTGGGGGGCTGAAGCTTTCTTT

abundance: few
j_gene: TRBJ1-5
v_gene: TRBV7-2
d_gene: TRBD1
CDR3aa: CASSAANRGNSNQPQHF
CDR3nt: TGTGCCAGCAGCGCTGCCAACAGGGGAAATAGCAATCAGCCCCAGCATTTT

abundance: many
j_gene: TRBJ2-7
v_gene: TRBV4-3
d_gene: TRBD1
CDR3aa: CASSQQWTGAYEQYF
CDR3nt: TGCGCCAGCAGCCAACAGTGGACAGGGGCCTACGAGCAGTACTTC

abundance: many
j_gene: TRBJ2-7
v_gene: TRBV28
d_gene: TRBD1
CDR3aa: CASSSIEEPSSLGQGTYEQYF
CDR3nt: TGTGCCAGCAGTTCGATTGAAGAACCATCCTCCCTAGGACAGGGTACCTACGAGCAGTACTTC

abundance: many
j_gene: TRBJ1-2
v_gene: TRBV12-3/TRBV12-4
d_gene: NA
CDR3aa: CASTTARTDPSGYTF
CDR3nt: TGTGCCAGCACTACCGCGAGAACCGATCCAAGTGGCTACACCTTC

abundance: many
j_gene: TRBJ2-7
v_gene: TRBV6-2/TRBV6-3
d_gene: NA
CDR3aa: CASSYSNLNQDSDYEQYF
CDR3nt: TGTGCCAGCAGTTACTCGAACCTGAACCAGGATAGCGACTACGAGCAGTACTTC

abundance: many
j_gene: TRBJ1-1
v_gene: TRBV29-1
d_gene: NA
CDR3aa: CSAGRENTEAFF
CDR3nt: TGCAGCGCTGGAAGAGAGAACACTGAAGCTTTCTTT

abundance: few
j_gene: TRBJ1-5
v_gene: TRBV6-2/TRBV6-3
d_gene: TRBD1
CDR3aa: CASSPEGFHRGVRPQHF
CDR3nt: TGTGCCAGCAGTCCCGAAGGATTCCACAGGGGAGTTCGGCCCCAGCATTTT

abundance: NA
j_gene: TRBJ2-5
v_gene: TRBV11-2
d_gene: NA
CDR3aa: CASSSRTTDRQETQYF
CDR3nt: TGTGCCAGCAGCTCCCGGACGACAGACAGACAAGAGACCCAGTACTTC

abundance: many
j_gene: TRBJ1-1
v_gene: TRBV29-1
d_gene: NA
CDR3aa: CSVDKFTPRGAFF
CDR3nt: TGCAGCGTTGACAAGTTTACCCCGAGGGGAGCTTTCTTT

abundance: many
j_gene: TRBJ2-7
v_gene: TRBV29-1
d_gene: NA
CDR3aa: CSVILAPRGLYEQYF
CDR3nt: TGCAGCGTTATTCTAGCGCCGAGAGGGTTATACGAGCAGTACTTC

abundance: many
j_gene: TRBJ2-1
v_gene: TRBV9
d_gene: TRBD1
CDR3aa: CASSARQGHEQFF
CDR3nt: TGTGCCAGCAGCGCCCGACAGGGCCATGAGCAGTTCTTC

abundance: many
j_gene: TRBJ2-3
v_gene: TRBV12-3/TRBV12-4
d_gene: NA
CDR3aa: CASSLSSDGTDTQYF
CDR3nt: TGTGCCAGCAGTTTGTCTAGCGACGGCACAGATACGCAGTATTTT

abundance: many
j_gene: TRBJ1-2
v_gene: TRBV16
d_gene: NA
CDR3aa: CASSQYARLGYTF
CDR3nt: TGTGCCAGCAGCCAATACGCCCGTCTGGGCTACACCTTC

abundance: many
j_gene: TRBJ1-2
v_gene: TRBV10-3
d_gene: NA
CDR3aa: CATGGKVSFGGYTF
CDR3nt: TGTGCCACCGGGGGGAAGGTTTCGTTCGGTGGCTACACCTTC

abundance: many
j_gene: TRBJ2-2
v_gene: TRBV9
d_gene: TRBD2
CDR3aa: CASSPRLAGGPTGELFF
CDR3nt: TGTGCCAGCAGCCCCCGTTTGGCGGGAGGTCCCACCGGGGAGCTGTTTTTT

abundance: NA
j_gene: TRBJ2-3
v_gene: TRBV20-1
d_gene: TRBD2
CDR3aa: CSARYDPAGGWGTQYF
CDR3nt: TGCAGTGCTAGATACGACCCAGCGGGAGGGTGGGGTACGCAGTATTTT

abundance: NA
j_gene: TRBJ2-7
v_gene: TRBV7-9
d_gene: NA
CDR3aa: CASSPRDAPYEQYF
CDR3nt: TGTGCCAGCAGCCCCCGGGACGCCCCCTACGAGCAGTACTTC

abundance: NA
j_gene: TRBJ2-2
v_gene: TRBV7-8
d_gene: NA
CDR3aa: CASSSLGGGRYGELFF
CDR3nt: TGTGCCAGCAGCTCCTTGGGAGGGGGGAGGTACGGGGAGCTGTTTTTT

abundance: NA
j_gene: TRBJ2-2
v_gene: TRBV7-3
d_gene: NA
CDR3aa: CASSPTPPTGSNTGELFF
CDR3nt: TGTGCCAGCAGCCCGACCCCCCCGACAGGATCGAACACCGGGGAGCTGTTTTTT

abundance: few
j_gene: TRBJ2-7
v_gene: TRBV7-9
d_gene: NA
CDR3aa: CASSGATGVSEQYF
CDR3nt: TGTGCCAGCAGCGGGGCTACGGGGGTTAGCGAGCAGTACTTC

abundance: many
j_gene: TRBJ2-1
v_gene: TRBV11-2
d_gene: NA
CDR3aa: CASSFAGTYNEQFF
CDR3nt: TGTGCCAGCAGCTTTGCGGGTACTTACAATGAGCAGTTCTTC

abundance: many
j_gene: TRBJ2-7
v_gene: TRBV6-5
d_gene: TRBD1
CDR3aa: CASSYRDRDLYEQYF
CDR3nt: TGTGCCAGCAGTTACCGGGACAGAGATCTTTACGAGCAGTACTTC

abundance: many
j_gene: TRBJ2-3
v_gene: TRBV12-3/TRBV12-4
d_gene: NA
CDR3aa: CAITFADTQYF
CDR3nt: TGTGCCATTACGTTTGCAGATACGCAGTATTTT

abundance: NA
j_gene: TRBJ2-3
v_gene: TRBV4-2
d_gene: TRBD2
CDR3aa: CASSRTSGRLRTDTQYF
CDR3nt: TGTGCCAGCAGCCGGACTAGCGGGAGGTTAAGAACAGATACGCAGTATTTT

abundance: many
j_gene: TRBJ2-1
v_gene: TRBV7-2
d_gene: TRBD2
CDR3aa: CASIREGFSYNEQFF
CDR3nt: TGTGCCAGCATCCGGGAGGGGTTCTCCTACAATGAGCAGTTCTTC

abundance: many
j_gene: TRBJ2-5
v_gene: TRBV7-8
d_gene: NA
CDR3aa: CASSSWDTTQETQYF
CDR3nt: TGTGCCAGCAGCTCATGGGACACCACTCAAGAGACCCAGTACTTC